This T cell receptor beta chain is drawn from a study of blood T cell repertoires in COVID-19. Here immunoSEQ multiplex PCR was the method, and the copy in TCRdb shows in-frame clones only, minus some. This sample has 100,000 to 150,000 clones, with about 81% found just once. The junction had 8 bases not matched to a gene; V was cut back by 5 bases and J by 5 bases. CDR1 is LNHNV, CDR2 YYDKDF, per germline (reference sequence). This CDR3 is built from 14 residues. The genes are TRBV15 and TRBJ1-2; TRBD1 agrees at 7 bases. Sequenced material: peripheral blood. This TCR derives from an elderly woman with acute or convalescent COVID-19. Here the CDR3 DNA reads TGTGCCACCAGCCTCCCGACAGGGAGGTATGGCTACACCTTC. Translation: CATSLPTGRYGYTF.